This TCR beta chain is drawn from a study of cytomegalovirus exposure and HLA in healthy donors. At the level of the study: Most genotyped donors, approximately 81% of 300 to 400, had Caucasian-associated genetic ancestry.

A multiplex PCR was run with 60 Vbeta primers and 13 Jbeta primers. Only in-frame clones appear in the TCRdb table, and some are missing; sequencing was by immunoSEQ multiplex PCR. This table lists roughly 51,000 clones. In germline, CDR1 is MNHEY, CDR2 SVGAGI. V was pared by 0 bases and J by 8 bases, with 17 bases between. The CDR3 contains 15 residues. Sequences were obtained from PBMCs. The sequence was obtained from a woman aged 45-59 years in good health and CMV-seropositive. The V and J genes are TRBV6-5 and TRBJ2-7, with D uncertain. CDR3 sequence: CASSYSIQTPLQQYF. The CDR3 DNA is TGTGCCAGCAGTTACTCGATCCAAACCCCACTACAGCAGTACTTC.